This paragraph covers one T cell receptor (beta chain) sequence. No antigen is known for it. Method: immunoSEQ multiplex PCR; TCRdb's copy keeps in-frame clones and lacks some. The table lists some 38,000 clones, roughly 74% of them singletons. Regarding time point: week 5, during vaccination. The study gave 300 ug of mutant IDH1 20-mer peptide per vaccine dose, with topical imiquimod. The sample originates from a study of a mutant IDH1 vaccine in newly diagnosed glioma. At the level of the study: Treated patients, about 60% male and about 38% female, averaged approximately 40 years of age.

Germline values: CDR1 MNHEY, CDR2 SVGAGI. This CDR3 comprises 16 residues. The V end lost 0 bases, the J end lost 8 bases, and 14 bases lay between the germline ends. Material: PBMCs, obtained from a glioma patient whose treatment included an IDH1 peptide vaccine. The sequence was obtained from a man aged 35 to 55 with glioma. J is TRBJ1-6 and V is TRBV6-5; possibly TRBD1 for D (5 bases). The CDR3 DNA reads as TGTGCCAGCAGTTACTCGATTGGAGGGACCGATTCACCCCTCCACTTT. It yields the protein CASSYSIGGTDSPLHF.